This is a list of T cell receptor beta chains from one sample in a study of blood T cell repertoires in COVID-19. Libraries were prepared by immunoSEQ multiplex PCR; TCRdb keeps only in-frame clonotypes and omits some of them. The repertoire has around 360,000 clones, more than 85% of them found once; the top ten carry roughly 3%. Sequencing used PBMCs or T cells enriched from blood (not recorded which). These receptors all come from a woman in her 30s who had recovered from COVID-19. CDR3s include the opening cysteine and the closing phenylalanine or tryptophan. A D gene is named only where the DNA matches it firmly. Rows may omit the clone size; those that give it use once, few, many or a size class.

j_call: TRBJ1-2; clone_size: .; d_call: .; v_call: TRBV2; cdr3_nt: TGTGCCAGCAGTGAAGGAACAGGGCGGCGTGGCTACACCTTC; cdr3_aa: CASSEGTGRRGYTF
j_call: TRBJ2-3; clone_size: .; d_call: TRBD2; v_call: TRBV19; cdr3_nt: TGTGCCAGTAGTATAACACGGACTAGCGGGAGTATCAAAGATACGCAGTATTTT; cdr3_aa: CASSITRTSGSIKDTQYF
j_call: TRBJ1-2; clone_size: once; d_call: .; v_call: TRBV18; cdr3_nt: TGTGCCAGCTCACCCGGGGATGGCTACACCTTC; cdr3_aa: CASSPGDGYTF
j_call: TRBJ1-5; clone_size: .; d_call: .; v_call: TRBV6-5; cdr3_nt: TGTGCCAGCAGTACGAGACAGAGTAATCAGCCCCAGCATTTT; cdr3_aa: CASSTRQSNQPQHF
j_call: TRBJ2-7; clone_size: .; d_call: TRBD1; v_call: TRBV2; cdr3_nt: TGTGCCAGCCTAAGACAGGGGCCCTACGAGCAGTACTTC; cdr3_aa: CASLRQGPYEQYF
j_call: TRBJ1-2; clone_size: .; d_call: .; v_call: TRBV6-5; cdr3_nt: TGTGCCAGCAGTTCCCCGACAGGTCTGGGAGGCTACACCTTC; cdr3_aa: CASSSPTGLGGYTF
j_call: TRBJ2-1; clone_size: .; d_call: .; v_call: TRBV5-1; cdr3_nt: TGCGCCAGCAGCTTGGTGACTCATCGGGGTAATGAGCAGTTCTTC; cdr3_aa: CASSLVTHRGNEQFF
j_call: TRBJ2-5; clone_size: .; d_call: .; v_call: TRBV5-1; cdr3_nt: TGCGCCAGTCTTAGCAGGGGCCAAGAGACCCAGTACTTC; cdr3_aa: CASLSRGQETQYF
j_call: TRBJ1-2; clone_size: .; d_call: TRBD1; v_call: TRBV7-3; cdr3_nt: TGTGCCAGCAGCTCGCGGACAGGGCAGGGTGGCTACACCTTC; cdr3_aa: CASSSRTGQGGYTF
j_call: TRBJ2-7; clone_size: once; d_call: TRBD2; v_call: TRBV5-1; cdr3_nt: TGCGCCAGCAGTCTAGCGGGAGGGCCCTCCCGCGAGCAGTACTTC; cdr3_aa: CASSLAGGPSREQYF
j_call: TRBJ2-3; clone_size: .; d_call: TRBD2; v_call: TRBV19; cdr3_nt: TGTGCCAGTAGCTATAGCGGGGATACGCAGTATTTT; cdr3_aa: CASSYSGDTQYF
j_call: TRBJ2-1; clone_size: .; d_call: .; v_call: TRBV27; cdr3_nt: TGTGCCAGCAGTTGGACAGTTGGGAATGAGCAGTTCTTC; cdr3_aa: CASSWTVGNEQFF
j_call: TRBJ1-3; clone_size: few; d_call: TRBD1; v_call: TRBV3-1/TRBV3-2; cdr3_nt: TGTGCCAGCAGCCAAGCCGGGACAGAGCACAACACCATATATTTT; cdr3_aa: CASSQAGTEHNTIYF
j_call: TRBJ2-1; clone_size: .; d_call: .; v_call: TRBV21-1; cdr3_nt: TGTGCCAGCAGCTTCCGCTGGGACAGGGTTCACAATGAGCAGTTCTTC; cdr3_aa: CASSFRWDRVHNEQFF
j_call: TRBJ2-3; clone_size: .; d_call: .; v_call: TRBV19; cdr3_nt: TGTGCCAGTAGTTGGGGGGTCACTAGCACAGATACGCAGTATTTT; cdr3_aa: CASSWGVTSTDTQYF